The rows below give T cell receptor beta chains drawn from one sample of a study of OX40 agonist ivuxolimab in advanced cancers. Only in-frame clones appear in the TCRdb table, and some are missing; sequencing was by immunoSEQ multiplex PCR. The sample shows about 70,000 clones, around 78% of them seen only once. The source material was CD4+ or CD8+ T cells sorted from blood, sampled in a trial of the OX40 agonist ivuxolimab. Source of these receptors: an adult with an advanced solid tumor such as melanoma, head and neck, liver or kidney cancer. Each CDR3 is given with its conserved first and last residue. D genes are given only for firm matches. The listing skips clone size in some rows; elsewhere it reads once, few, many or a size class.

TGTGCCAGCAGTGGGGGAAGGGGCAGGGAAAACTCCTACGAGCAGTACTTC	CASSGGRGRENSYEQYF	TRBJ2-7	TRBV2	-	17	-
TGTGCCAGCAGTTATTCTGTGAACACTGAAGCTTTCTTT	CASSYSVNTEAFF	TRBJ1-1	TRBV6-5	-	13	few
TGTGCCAGCAGCCACAGGGGAGAGTCGGGTACGCAGTATTTT	CASSHRGESGTQYF	TRBJ2-3	TRBV5-4	TRBD1	14	-
TGTGCCAGCAGCGATACAGGGTCTGGAAAACTGTTTTTT	CASSDTGSGKLFF	TRBJ1-4	TRBV2	-	13	-
TGCGCCAGCAGCCCCCAGGGGGCACGGATCACCGGGGAGCTGTTTTTT	CASSPQGARITGELFF	TRBJ2-2	TRBV4-3	TRBD1	16	few
TGTGCCAGCACATCTTCCTCCCCCTATGGCTACACCTTC	CASTSSSPYGYTF	TRBJ1-2	TRBV18	-	13	-
TGTGCCAGCAGCGTAATGACAGGGAGGGGGACAGATACGCAGTATTTT	CASSVMTGRGTDTQYF	TRBJ2-3	TRBV9	-	16	-
TGTGCCTGGAGTCTTACGACCCAAGAGACCCAGTACTTC	CAWSLTTQETQYF	TRBJ2-5	TRBV30	-	13	-
TGTGCCAGTAGTCAATACTCCGTAGGTAGCAATCAGCCCCAGCATTTT	CASSQYSVGSNQPQHF	TRBJ1-5	TRBV19	-	16	-
TGTGCCCGCCCGATACAGGGACAGGGGACCTACGAGCAGTACTTC	CARPIQGQGTYEQYF	TRBJ2-7	TRBV6-5	TRBD1	15	-
TGTGCCAGTAGTATTTGGAAGGGGACAAGGAACACTGAAGCTTTCTTT	CASSIWKGTRNTEAFF	TRBJ1-1	TRBV19	-	16	-
TGCAGCGTTGACTCTGGGGCCAACGTCCTGACTTTC	CSVDSGANVLTF	TRBJ2-6	TRBV29-1	-	12	-
TGTGCCAGCAGCTTGGAAGGCGGACTGAACACTGAAGCTTTCTTT	CASSLEGGLNTEAFF	TRBJ1-1	TRBV5-8	-	15	-
TGTGCCAGCAGTGCCGGGTGGGGTAACGAGCAGTACTTC	CASSAGWGNEQYF	TRBJ2-7	TRBV25-1	-	13	few
TGTGCCAGCAGTTTATCGGTGCACCCCTACGAGCAGTACTTC	CASSLSVHPYEQYF	TRBJ2-7	TRBV28	-	14	once
TGTGCCAGCAGGGCCAAGGGGGGAACTTACTACAATGAGCAGTTCTTC	CASRAKGGTYYNEQFF	TRBJ2-1	TRBV28	-	16	-
TGTGCCAGCAGAGCGACAGGCTCCTACGAGCAGTACTTC	CASRATGSYEQYF	TRBJ2-7	TRBV6-5	-	13	few
TGCGCCAGCACTCCCCGGGACAGGACCTCCTACGAGCAGTACTTC	CASTPRDRTSYEQYF	TRBJ2-7	TRBV5-1	TRBD1	15	-
TGTGCCAGCTCCTCTAGCGGGAGCTCCTACAATGAGCAGTTCTTC	CASSSSGSSYNEQFF	TRBJ2-1	TRBV28	TRBD2	15	-